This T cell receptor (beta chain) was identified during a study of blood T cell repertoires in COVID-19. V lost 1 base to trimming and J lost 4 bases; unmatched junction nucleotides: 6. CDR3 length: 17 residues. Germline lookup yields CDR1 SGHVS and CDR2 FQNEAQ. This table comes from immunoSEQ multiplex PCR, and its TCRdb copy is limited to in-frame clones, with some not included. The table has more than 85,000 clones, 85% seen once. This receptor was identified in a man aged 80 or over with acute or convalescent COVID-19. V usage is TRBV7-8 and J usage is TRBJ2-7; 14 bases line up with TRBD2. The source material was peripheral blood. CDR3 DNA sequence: TGTGCCAGCAGCTTAGGAGGACTAGCGGGAGGAATGTACGAGCAGTACTTC. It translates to CASSLGGLAGGMYEQYF.